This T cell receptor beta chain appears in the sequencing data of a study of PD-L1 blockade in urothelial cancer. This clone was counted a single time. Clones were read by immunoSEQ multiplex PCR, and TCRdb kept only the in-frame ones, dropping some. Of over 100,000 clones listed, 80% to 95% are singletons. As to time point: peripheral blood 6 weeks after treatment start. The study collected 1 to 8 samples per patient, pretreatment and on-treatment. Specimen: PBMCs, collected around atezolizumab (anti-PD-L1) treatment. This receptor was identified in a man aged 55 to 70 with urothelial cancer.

The CDR3 reads CASSTGTGDEQFF. The CDR3 bases are TGTGCCAGCAGCACCGGGACAGGGGATGAGCAGTTCTTC. V gene TRBV5-5 combines with J gene TRBJ2-1, with 10 bases that match TRBD1. CDR1 is SGHKS and CDR2 is YYEKEE in the germline V gene (reference sequence). CDR3 length: 13 residues. V was pared by 4 bases and J by 8 bases, with 3 bases of the junction left unmatched.